These 32 T cell receptor beta chains were all obtained from the same sample, sequenced in a study of shared clonotypes between healthy human individuals. The repertoire was sequenced with immunoSEQ multiplex PCR; TCRdb's copy has only in-frame clones and lacks some. The sample shows roughly 600,000 clones, about 98% of them seen only once. Naive CD8 cells were CD45RO-negative, positively selected for CCR7, excluding terminally differentiated effector memory CD45RA+ cells. The sequenced sample consisted of naive CD8+ T cells sorted from blood. Receptors were obtained from a man between 25 and 39 years old in good health.

The rearrangement joins TRBV25-1 to TRBJ2-7; 11 nucleotides line up with TRBD2. The V gene end was trimmed by 4 bases and the J gene end by 1 base; junction bases not matched to a gene: 3. The germline V gene encodes CDR1 MGHDK and CDR2 SYGVNS. The CDR3 consists of 15 residues. The CDR3 is CASSGRLAGSYEQYF. The DNA for the CDR3 is TGTGCCAGCAGTGGGCGACTAGCGGGGTCCTACGAGCAGTACTTC.

The chain combines TRBV13 with TRBJ2-5, with D possibly matching TRBD1 (5 bases). CDR1 PRHDT and CDR2 FYEKMQ come from the germline V gene (reference sequence). Between the trimmed V and J ends, which lost 5 bases and 5 bases, there was a span of 15 bases. This CDR3 has 14 residues. CDR3 protein: CASSPGAGLETQYF. The CDR3 nucleotides read TGTGCCAGCAGCCCTGGGGCAGGGTTGGAGACCCAGTACTTC.

The rearrangement links TRBV6-1 to TRBJ2-1; D unresolved. This CDR3 spans 13 amino acids. Trimming stripped 7 bases from V and 2 bases from J, with 9 bases between. Germline V gene lookup returns CDR1 MNHNS and CDR2 SASEGT. CDR3 protein: CASKAPTYNEQFF. The CDR3 DNA reads TGTGCCAGCAAAGCGCCGACCTACAATGAGCAGTTCTTC.

The chain combines TRBV14 with TRBJ2-7; a weak D match, TRBD1 (5 bases). V was shortened by 9 bases and J by 2 bases, with 14 bases between the two germline ends. Germline V lookup: CDR1 SGHDN, CDR2 FVKESK. The CDR3 is 13 residues long. CDR3 coding DNA: TGTGCCAGTAGCTCCGACAGTACCTACGAGCAGTACTTC. Amino acid sequence: CASSSDSTYEQYF. The variable domain in full, with the rest retrieved from reference TRBV14 and TRBJ2-7, is EAGVTQFPSHSVIEKGQTVTLRCDPISGHDNLYWYRRVMGKEIKFLLHFVKESKQDESGMPNNRFLAERTGGTYSTLKVQPAELEDSGVYFCASSSDSTYEQYFGPGTRLTVT.

The CDR3, as DNA: TGTGCCAGTAGTCTCCGACTAGGGCTGGAGCAGTTCTTC. It codes for CASSLRLGLEQFF. This chain joins TRBV19 and TRBJ2-1; D is perhaps TRBD2 (6 bases). In germline, CDR1 is LNHDA, CDR2 SQIVND (reference sequence). V was trimmed by 5 bases and J by 10 bases, leaving 15 bases between them. The CDR3 has 13 residues.

The chain employs TRBV27 and TRBJ2-7, with D maybe TRBD2 (7 bases). The germline CDR1 and CDR2 sequences are MNHEY and SMNVEV (reference sequence). V was cut by 3 bases and J by 4 bases, with 16 bases left in between. The length of the CDR3 is 15 residues. CDR3 nucleotide sequence: TGTGCCAGCAGTTTGCGGGGGCCTGGATATTACGAGCAGTACTTC. Protein product: CASSLRGPGYYEQYF.

This clone was detected only once. V gene TRBV2 combines with J gene TRBJ2-1; 8 nucleotides agree with TRBD2. The length of the CDR3 is 17 residues. Germline V gives CDR1 SNHLY, CDR2 FYNNEI. V shed 5 bases, J shed 7 bases, and the junction held 16 bases outside the gene matches. CDR3: CASSPSPPSGSRNEQFF. CDR3 sequence (DNA): TGTGCCAGCAGTCCATCTCCCCCGAGCGGGAGTAGAAATGAGCAGTTCTTC.

The chain couples TRBV7-9 to TRBJ1-1; TRBD1 might be the D (6 bases). This CDR3 has 17 amino acids. The ends were cut back, 1 base at V and 0 bases at J, with 15 bases in the middle. Germline V gene sequence: CDR1 SEHNR, CDR2 FQNEAQ (reference sequence). The CDR3 spells CASSLEGGEYMNTEAFF. The CDR3 DNA is TGTGCCAGCAGCTTAGAGGGGGGAGAATACATGAACACTGAAGCTTTCTTT.

The V call is TRBV30, the J call TRBJ1-1; D not certain. V was cut by 3 bases and J by 4 bases, with 12 bases left in between. This CDR3 spans 13 amino acids. In germline, CDR1 is GTSNPN, CDR2 SVGIG (reference sequence). CDR3 protein: CAWSRKAATEAFF. CDR3 bases: TGTGCCTGGAGCCGGAAGGCAGCCACTGAAGCTTTCTTT.

The rearrangement uses TRBV7-3 and TRBJ2-1, with D possibly being TRBD2 (6 bases). V was cut by 8 bases and J by 9 bases, with 23 bases left in between. The CDR3 extends over 15 amino acids. CDR1 is SGHTA, CDR2 FQGTGA, per germline. The CDR3 spells CASGSIAAPGSEQFF. In DNA, the CDR3 is TGTGCCAGCGGGTCAATAGCGGCCCCTGGGAGTGAGCAGTTCTTC.

The chain links TRBV2 to TRBJ2-1; 15 nucleotides match TRBD2. There are 21 residues in the CDR3. CDR1 and CDR2 from the germline V gene are SNHLY and FYNNEI. Trimming removed 0 bases from V and 3 bases from J; junction bases left unmatched: 12. The CDR3: CASSEASRTSGRVFLYNEQFF. The CDR3 bases are TGTGCCAGCAGTGAAGCGTCCCGGACTAGCGGGAGGGTCTTCCTCTACAATGAGCAGTTCTTC.

The chain employs TRBV7-9 and TRBJ2-3; 7 bases are shared with TRBD1. The CDR3 sequence is 14 residues long. V lost 5 bases to trimming and J lost 0 bases; unmatched junction nucleotides: 2. Per the germline V gene, CDR1 is SEHNR and CDR2 is FQNEAQ (reference sequence). In DNA, the CDR3 is TGTGCCAGCAGCCCGACAGGGAGCACAGATACGCAGTATTTT. Translation: CASSPTGSTDTQYF.

The chain carries TRBV5-4 and TRBJ2-2, with no clear D. V lost 4 bases and J lost 9, with 10 bases in between. The CDR3 is 12 residues long. Germline CDR1 SGHNT, CDR2 YYREEE (reference sequence). In nucleotides, the CDR3 is TGTGCCAGCAGCCACGAAGATCGGGAGCTGTTTTTT. It codes for CASSHEDRELFF.

V and J are TRBV5-1 and TRBJ2-1, with D perhaps matching TRBD2 (6 bases). The CDR3 has 16 residues. Germline V gene sequence: CDR1 SGHRS, CDR2 YFSETQ. Trimming removed 0 bases from V and 3 bases from J, with 13 bases in between. CDR3 amino acids: CASSLVMGGNYNEQFF. The DNA of the CDR3 is TGCGCCAGCAGCTTGGTGATGGGCGGGAACTACAATGAGCAGTTCTTC.

The genes are TRBV5-1 and TRBJ2-3, with 7 bases matching TRBD1. CDR1 is SGHRS, CDR2 YFSETQ, per germline. V shed 2 bases, J shed 0 bases, and the junction held 6 bases outside the gene matches. CDR3 length equals 16 residues. CDR3 in DNA: TGCGCCAGCAGCTTTTCGGCAGGGGGTAGCACAGATACGCAGTATTTT. Translated: CASSFSAGGSTDTQYF.

In this sample, this clone turned up once. The rearrangement joins TRBV7-3 to TRBJ2-3; the match to TRBD2 covers 13 bases. The V segment lost 5 bases and the J segment 1 base; nucleotides outside the gene matches: 6. Germline CDR1 and CDR2: SGHTA and FQGTGA. The CDR3 consists of 17 residues. DNA of the CDR3: TGTGCCAGCAGCACAACGGGGACTAGCGGGGGCACAGATACGCAGTATTTT. Amino acid sequence: CASSTTGTSGGTDTQYF. Using reference TRBV7-3 and TRBJ2-3 for the parts outside the CDR3, the full variable domain is GAGVSQTPSNKVTEKGKYVELRCDPISGHTALYWYRQSLGQGPEFLIYFQGTGAADDSGLPNDRFFAVRPEGSVSTLKIQRTERGDSAVYLCASSTTGTSGGTDTQYFGPGTRLTVL.

The chain couples TRBV7-9 to TRBJ2-2; D not certain. V gave up 5 bases and J gave up 8 bases, with 6 bases separating them. Germline-derived CDR1 and CDR2 are SEHNR and FQNEAQ (reference sequence). The CDR3 has 11 amino acids. The CDR3 here is CASSARGELFF. For the CDR3, the DNA is TGTGCCAGCAGCGCCAGGGGGGAGCTGTTTTTT. Combining the CDR3 with reference TRBV7-9 and TRBJ2-2 gives the whole variable domain DTGVSQNPRHKITKRGQNVTFRCDPISEHNRLYWYRQTLGQGPEFLTYFQNEAQLEKSRLLSDRFSAERPKGSFSTLEIQRTEQGDSAMYLCASSARGELFFGEGSRLTVL.

The gene calls are TRBV27 and TRBJ2-1; 8 bases line up with TRBD2. Germline V lookup: CDR1 MNHEY, CDR2 SMNVEV (reference sequence). This CDR3 is built from 17 residues. The V segment lost 4 bases and the J segment 7 bases; nucleotides outside the gene matches: 15. CDR3 region: CASSSPGVAGTGNEQFF. In DNA, the CDR3 is TGTGCCAGCAGTTCCCCTGGGGTAGCGGGGACTGGAAATGAGCAGTTCTTC.

Worth noting for this clone: Other nucleotide sequences from this sample produce the same CDR3. The V gene is TRBV7-9, the J gene TRBJ2-1; D gene uncertain. CDR3 length: 12 amino acids. Per germline, CDR1 SEHNR and CDR2 FQNEAQ (reference sequence). Trimming removed 0 bases from V and 8 bases from J, with 5 bases in between. The CDR3 sequence is CASSLANYEQFF. In nucleotides, the CDR3 is TGTGCCAGCAGCTTAGCTAACTATGAGCAGTTCTTC.

This chain connects TRBV2 to TRBJ2-1; TRBD2 might be the D (8 bases). Germline V gene data show CDR1 as SNHLY and CDR2 as FYNNEI. CDR3 length equals 20 residues. Trimming pared 8 bases from V and 10 bases from J, leaving 39 bases between. This CDR3 reads CASRNLRQGGIDGRAAEQFF. As DNA, the CDR3 is TGTGCCAGCCGAAACCTAAGACAGGGAGGAATCGACGGGAGGGCCGCGGAGCAGTTCTTC.

This chain uses TRBV15 with TRBJ2-7; TRBD1 matches 7 bases. Trimming cost V 5 bases and J 3 bases; bases outside gene matches: 13. The CDR3 is 16 amino acids. Germline V lookup: CDR1 LNHNV, CDR2 YYDKDF (reference sequence). Here the CDR3 reads CATSARTGLTFYEQYF. CDR3 sequence (DNA): TGTGCCACCAGCGCGCGGACAGGCCTAACTTTCTACGAGCAGTACTTC. Together with reference TRBV15 and TRBJ2-7, the CDR3 gives the full variable domain: DAMVIQNPRYQVTQFGKPVTLSCSQTLNHNVMYWYQQKSSQAPKLLFHYYDKDFNNEADTPDNFQSRRPNTSFCFLDIRSPGLGDTAMYLCATSARTGLTFYEQYFGPGTRLTVT.

This chain links TRBV14 with TRBJ2-7; 8 nucleotides align to TRBD1. Germline assignment: CDR1 SGHDN and CDR2 FVKESK. This CDR3 region has 14 residues. Trimming cost V 0 bases and J 6 bases; bases outside gene matches: 4. The CDR3 reads CASSQDPGGTEQYF. In DNA form, the CDR3 reads TGTGCCAGCAGCCAAGATCCAGGGGGCACCGAGCAGTACTTC.

The chain couples TRBV7-9 to TRBJ2-5; D is perhaps TRBD1 (6 bases). Trimming left V 5 bases short and J 0 bases short, with 16 bases between. The germline V gene has CDR1 SEHNR and CDR2 FQNEAQ (reference sequence). This CDR3 contains 16 residues. The CDR3 nucleotides read TGTGCCAGCAGCGACCGGGACACTGGGTACCAAGAGACCCAGTACTTC. It is translated as CASSDRDTGYQETQYF.

The V and J genes are TRBV19 and TRBJ2-1, with TRBD2 as a possible D gene (6 bases). The V end lost 5 bases, the J end lost 4 bases, and 9 bases lay between the germline ends. This CDR3 comprises 13 residues. Germline CDR1 and CDR2: LNHDA and SQIVND (reference sequence). As DNA, the CDR3 is TGTGCCAGTAGTCTAGCGAATTACAATGAGCAGTTCTTC. Residues: CASSLANYNEQFF.

The chain recombines TRBV14 with TRBJ2-7; possible D gene TRBD1, 6 bases. The V end lost 1 base, the J end lost 0 bases, and 13 bases lay between the germline ends. The germline gives CDR1 SGHDN, CDR2 FVKESK. The CDR3 contains 16 residues. This chain's CDR3 is CASSQGAGANSYEQYF. CDR3 bases: TGTGCCAGCAGCCAAGGAGCAGGGGCGAACTCCTACGAGCAGTACTTC.

This chain uses TRBV4-3 with TRBJ2-7; 9 nucleotides match TRBD1. The junction had 14 bases not matched to a gene; V was cut back by 0 bases and J by 5 bases. CDR3 length equals 18 residues. Germline V gene lookup returns CDR1 LGHNA and CDR2 YSLEER. CDR3 sequence (DNA): TGCGCCAGCAGCCAAGATTCGGGACAGGGTAATAGGATCGACGAGCAGTACTTC. It yields the protein CASSQDSGQGNRIDEQYF.

The V call is TRBV7-9, the J call TRBJ2-7; D remains ambiguous. Germline V gene lookup returns CDR1 SEHNR and CDR2 FQNEAQ (reference sequence). The CDR3 totals 14 residues. Trimming stripped 5 bases from V and 3 bases from J, with 14 bases between. CDR3 in amino acids: CASSLSDLDYEQYF. CDR3 coding DNA: TGTGCCAGCAGCCTATCGGACCTGGACTACGAGCAGTACTTC.

The chain links TRBV28 to TRBJ2-1, with D maybe TRBD2 (5 bases). Germline loops: CDR1 MDHEN, CDR2 SYDVKM. Between the trimmed V and J ends, which lost 1 base and 0 bases, there was a span of 10 bases. The CDR3 spans 16 residues. The CDR3 nucleotides read TGTGCCAGCAGTTTATTTGAGGGTAACTCCTACAATGAGCAGTTCTTC. Amino acid sequence: CASSLFEGNSYNEQFF.

The rearrangement uses TRBV9 and TRBJ1-2; tentative D call: TRBD1 (6 bases). The length of the CDR3 is 16 residues. Germline V gene lookup returns CDR1 SGDLS and CDR2 YYNGEE. The V gene lost 3 bases and the J gene lost 3 bases, with 18 bases spanning the gap. The CDR3 loop is CASSGTGGRSDYGYTF. DNA for the CDR3: TGTGCCAGCAGCGGGACGGGGGGCAGGTCAGACTATGGCTACACCTTC.

V gene TRBV25-1 combines with J gene TRBJ2-2; D is undetermined. The CDR3 runs 11 residues. Trimming removed 6 bases at V and 6 bases at J, with 5 bases between. Germline V gene sequence: CDR1 MGHDK, CDR2 SYGVNS. CDR3 DNA: TGTGCCAGCAGAGAAGCCGGGGAGCTGTTTTTT. As protein: CASREAGELFF.

The chain is built from TRBV10-3 and TRBJ2-5; the D gene could be TRBD1 or TRBD2 (6 bases each). Per germline, CDR1 ENHRY and CDR2 SYGVKD. The V and J ends lost 6 bases and 2 bases respectively, with 16 bases between them. The CDR3 consists of 15 residues. The chain's CDR3 is CAIRGGTLNQETQYF. For the CDR3, the DNA is TGTGCCATCAGGGGCGGGACACTTAATCAAGAGACCCAGTACTTC.

This clone has a single count. The rearrangement links TRBV5-4 to TRBJ2-2; TRBD2 matches 12 bases. Germline V CDR1 and CDR2: SGHNT, YYREEE (reference sequence). The CDR3 extends over 17 amino acids. V shed 4 bases and J 0 bases; nucleotides not matched to a gene: 4. The CDR3 sequence: CASSIGLAGPNTGELFF. DNA for the CDR3: TGTGCCAGCAGCATCGGACTAGCGGGACCGAACACCGGGGAGCTGTTTTTT.